Following are 17 T cell receptor beta chains from one sample sequenced in a study of T cell repertoires in cytomegalovirus infection. In TCRdb, the reads were re-called with MiXCR into one record per CDR3 protein. The table includes 250,000 to 300,000 distinct CDR3 sequences, 20% to 30% detected once. What was sequenced was PBMCs. These receptors originate from a human donor in good health (CMV status not recorded). Some clones in this sample may be carry-over from other donors' samples.

This clonotype was observed many times. The chain employs TRBV6-2 or TRBV6-3 and TRBJ1-1; no reliable D call. This CDR3 is built from 14 residues. V was pared by 2 bases and J by 0 bases, with 7 bases between. CDR1 and CDR2 from the germline V gene are MNHEY and SVGEGT. The CDR3 sequence is CASSYAGMNTEAFF. The CDR3 DNA reads TGTGCCAGCAGTTACGCCGGGATGAACACTGAAGCTTTCTTT.

This clonotype was counted ten times or more. This chain uses TRBV7-9 with TRBJ1-3, with a weak D call TRBD1 (6 bases). Germline CDR1 reads SEHNR; CDR2 reads FQNEAQ (reference sequence). This CDR3 is built from 14 residues. V dropped 6 bases and J dropped 2 bases, with 11 bases sitting between them. CDR3 sequence: CASRQGPAGNTIYF. CDR3 in DNA: TGTGCCAGCAGACAGGGACCTGCTGGAAACACCATATATTTT.

This clonotype has only a few counts. The chain links TRBV20-1 to TRBJ1-2, with 8 bases identical to TRBD1. The CDR3 extends over 14 amino acids. Germline assignment: CDR1 DFQATT and CDR2 SNEGSKA (reference sequence). The ends lost 2 bases at V and 3 bases at J; junction bases unmatched: 5. Here the CDR3 reads CSARPGQGDYGYTF. The DNA for the CDR3 is TGCAGTGCTAGACCCGGACAGGGCGACTATGGCTACACCTTC.

This chain connects TRBV11-2 to TRBJ2-3; D remains unclear. Germline CDR1 SGHAT, CDR2 FQNNGV. V lost 5 bases and J lost 5, with 8 bases in between. CDR3 length equals 12 residues. In nucleotides, the CDR3 is TGTGCCAGCAGCCCCGAAGGAGATACGCAGTATTTT. This gives the protein CASSPEGDTQYF.

This clonotype has ten or more counts. The V call is TRBV12-3 or TRBV12-4, the J call TRBJ2-1; D gene ambiguous. V was trimmed by 5 bases and J by 6 bases, leaving 5 bases between them. The CDR3 extends over 11 amino acids. The CDR3: CASSDFNEQFF. CDR3 in DNA: TGTGCCAGCAGTGATTTCAATGAGCAGTTCTTC.

V and J are TRBV6-2 or TRBV6-3 and TRBJ2-7, with D uncertain. Germline V gives CDR1 MNHEY, CDR2 SVGEGT. With 6 bases removed from V and 2 bases from J, the gap between germline ends came to 8 bases. This CDR3 is built from 12 residues. CDR3 nucleotide sequence: TGTGCCAGCAGGGACCCTACCTACGAGCAGTACTTC. Amino acids: CASRDPTYEQYF.

This sequence joins TRBV4-3 and TRBJ2-2, with unresolved D. V lost 4 bases to trimming and J lost 6 bases, with 9 bases between them. CDR3 length: 13 residues. Germline CDR1 LGHNA, CDR2 YSLEER. CDR3 sequence reads: CASSRTLSGELFF. The CDR3 DNA reads as TGCGCCAGCAGCCGGACCTTATCCGGGGAGCTGTTTTTT.

The gene calls are TRBV7-9 and TRBJ2-6; either TRBD1 or TRBD2 may fit D (6 bases each). Trimming stripped 11 bases from V and 0 bases from J, with 17 bases between. The CDR3 is 16 residues long. Germline CDR1 SEHNR, CDR2 FQNEAQ (reference sequence). CDR3 sequence (DNA): TGTGCCGTGCCTCCGGGGGCCTTCTCTGGGGCCAACGTCCTGACTTTC. It codes for CAVPPGAFSGANVLTF.

In its sample, this clonotype was seen many times. V and J are TRBV7-2 and TRBJ2-1; D may be TRBD2 (6 bases). The V end was cut by 2 bases, the J end by 3 bases, with 11 bases between. The CDR3 is made up of 15 amino acids. Looked up from germline, CDR1 is SGHTA and CDR2 is FQGNSA. DNA of the CDR3: TGTGCCAGCAGCTTAAGGAGGGAGAACTACAATGAGCAGTTCTTC. It is translated as CASSLRRENYNEQFF.

The gene calls are TRBV6-2 or TRBV6-3 and TRBJ1-5; D not resolved. V shed 8 bases and J shed 3 bases, with 11 bases lying between them. CDR3 length: 13 residues. Germline V lookup: CDR1 MNHEY, CDR2 SVGEGT. CDR3 sequence reads: CASQVGVNQPQHF. For the CDR3, the DNA is TGTGCCAGCCAGGTGGGAGTCAATCAGCCCCAGCATTTT.

This clonotype was counted a few times. V usage is TRBV10-3 and J usage is TRBJ2-1; a weak D match, TRBD2 (6 bases). The CDR3 sequence is 16 residues long. The germline CDR1 and CDR2 sequences are ENHRY and SYGVKD. Trimming took 7 bases from V and 1 from J, leaving 17 bases between them. This CDR3 is CAITFRAGASYNEQFF. The CDR3 nucleotides are TGTGCCATCACATTCCGAGCGGGCGCTTCCTACAATGAGCAGTTCTTC.

This clonotype was counted between two and nine times. This could be a read error, since a much larger clone is one nucleotide away. The V call is TRBV7-3, the J call TRBJ2-7; D might be TRBD1 or TRBD2, each matching 6 bases. CDR3 length: 13 amino acids. Germline CDR1 and CDR2: SGHTA and FQGTGA. V lost 5 bases, J lost 3 bases, and 11 bases lay in between. The CDR3 sequence: CASSIGGIYEQYF. Here the CDR3 DNA reads TGTGCCAGCAGCATAGGGGGGATCTACGAGCAGTACTTC.

This chain connects TRBV28 to TRBJ2-1; D might be TRBD1 (6 bases). This CDR3 is built from 16 residues. The germline V and J ends were trimmed by 4 bases and 1 base, with 14 bases remaining between them. Germline values: CDR1 MDHEN, CDR2 SYDVKM. DNA of the CDR3: TGTGCCAGCAGTTCCTCTCAGGGGAAGTCCTACAATGAGCAGTTCTTC. It yields the protein CASSSSQGKSYNEQFF.

J is TRBJ2-1 and V is TRBV9, with D possibly being TRBD1 (5 bases). The V and J ends lost 3 bases and 6 bases respectively, with 10 bases between them. Germline V gene data show CDR1 as SGDLS and CDR2 as YYNGEE. The CDR3 extends over 13 amino acids. The DNA for the CDR3 is TGTGCCAGCAGCGGGGTAAGGGGCAATGAGCAGTTCTTC. Protein product: CASSGVRGNEQFF.

There are many counts of this clonotype. The CDR3 loop reads CANPGGTTGELFF. CDR3 nucleotide sequence: TGTGCCAATCCAGGGGGCACCACCGGGGAGCTGTTTTTT. The chain joins TRBV7-2 to TRBJ2-2; 8 bases line up with TRBD1. Unmatched junction bases numbered 5, after V lost 10 bases and J lost 4 bases. The CDR3 sequence is 13 residues long. Germline CDR1 is SGHTA and CDR2 is FQGNSA.

In its sample, this clonotype was seen many times. The chain combines TRBV7-2 with TRBJ2-1; 14 bases align to TRBD2. The V and J ends lost 5 bases and 15 bases, in that order; junction bases with no gene match: 12. The CDR3 covers 15 residues. Germline CDR1 and CDR2: SGHTA and FQGNSA. DNA of the CDR3: TGTGCCAGCAGCCGAGAATCCAGGACTAGCGGGAGGAGGTTCTTC. Translating it yields CASSRESRTSGRRFF. Combining the CDR3 with reference TRBV7-2 and TRBJ2-1 gives the whole variable domain GAGVSQSPSNKVTEKGKDVELRCDPISGHTALYWYRQSLGQGLEFLIYFQGNSAPDKSGLPSDRFSAERTGGSVSTLTIQRTQQEDSAVYLCASSRESRTSGRRFFGPGTRLTVL.

This clonotype was detected only a few times. This rearrangement joins TRBV20-1 to TRBJ2-1; no clear D. The CDR3 extends over 11 amino acids. The germline V gene encodes CDR1 DFQATT and CDR2 SNEGSKA (reference sequence). V shed 6 bases and J shed 9 bases, with 12 bases lying between them. In DNA form, the CDR3 reads TGCAGTGCCAGAAACTCCCCTGAGCAGTTCTTC. This translates into CSARNSPEQFF.